The clone carrying this T cell receptor (beta chain) was detected ten times or more. The antigen is unknown. This CDR3 region has 13 residues. CDR1 and CDR2 (germline): LNHDA, SQIVND (reference sequence). Trimming cost V 9 bases and J 5 bases; bases outside gene matches: 8. This specimen comes from a study of molecular identifiers for immune sequencing clone quantification. Study context: Replicate RNA came from roughly 18,000 or 92,000 naive CD8 cells and was split five ways, and four parts were sequenced. General study results and limits: Effector cells had over 99% of their molecules in clones above 20 RNA copies, while naive cells had under 1%. Jurkat TCR RNA spiked in from one cell (amid some 1 million naive cells) was reportedly detectable.

TCRdb re-analysed the PCR reads in MiXCR, keeping a single row per CDR3 protein. Of fewer than 350,000 distinct CDR3 sequences in the sample, roughly 24% were seen once. The specimen sequenced was naive CD8+ T cells from blood, with Jurkat cell RNA spiked in. Subset indicated: FACS-sorted CD8+CD4-CCR7+CD45RA+ naive T cells. The rearrangement uses TRBV19 and TRBJ2-7; 9 bases align to TRBD2. The sequence derives from a human donor in good health. Some libraries in this study had Jurkat cell RNA spiked in. Here the CDR3 DNA reads TGTGCCAGCCGACCGGGACTAGCCCACGAGCAGTACTTC. It specifies CASRPGLAHEQYF.